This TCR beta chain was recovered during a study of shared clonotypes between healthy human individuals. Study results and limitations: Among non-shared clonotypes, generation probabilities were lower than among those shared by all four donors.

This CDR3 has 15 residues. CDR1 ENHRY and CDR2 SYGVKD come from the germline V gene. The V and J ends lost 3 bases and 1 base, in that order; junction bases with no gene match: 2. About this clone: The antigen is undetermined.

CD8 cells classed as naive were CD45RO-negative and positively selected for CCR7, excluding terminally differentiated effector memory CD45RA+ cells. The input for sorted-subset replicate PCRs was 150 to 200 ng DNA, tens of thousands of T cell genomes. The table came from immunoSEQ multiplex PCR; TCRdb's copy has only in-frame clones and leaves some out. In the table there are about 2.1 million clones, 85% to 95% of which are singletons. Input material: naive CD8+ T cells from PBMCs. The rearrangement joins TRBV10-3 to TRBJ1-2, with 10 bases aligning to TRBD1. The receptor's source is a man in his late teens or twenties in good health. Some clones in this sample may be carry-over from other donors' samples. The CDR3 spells CAISERDRGNYGYTF. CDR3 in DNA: TGTGCCATCAGTGAAAGGGACAGGGGTAACTATGGCTACACCTTC.